The 25 T cell receptor beta chains below were found in one sample sequenced in a study of shared clonotypes between healthy human individuals. Sequenced by immunoSEQ multiplex PCR; TCRdb stores in-frame clones only, minus some. The repertoire includes millions of clones, about 92% of them detected once, and about 0.37% sits in the top ten. The sample was naive CD4+ T cells from PBMCs. Subset of the sample: CD45RA+ positively selected. The source of these receptors is a man younger than 30 in good health. Some clones in this sample may be carry-over from other donors' samples.

In its sample, this clone was seen a few times. The chain employs TRBV19 and TRBJ1-5; D unresolved. Per germline, CDR1 LNHDA and CDR2 SQIVND (reference sequence). V was trimmed by 5 bases and J by 3 bases, leaving 8 bases between them. CDR3 length: 13 amino acids. The CDR3, as DNA: TGTGCCAGTAGTGGGCTGATCAATCAGCCCCAGCATTTT. Protein product: CASSGLINQPQHF.

The J gene is TRBJ2-7, the V gene TRBV29-1; TRBD2 matches 7 bases. V dropped 8 bases and J dropped 0; count of bases not matched to a gene: 7. The CDR3 has 13 residues. CDR1 is SQVTM and CDR2 is ANQGSEA in the germline V gene. This CDR3 is CSRGGRLSYEQYF. As DNA, the CDR3 is TGCAGCCGCGGGGGAAGGCTCTCCTACGAGCAGTACTTC.

V is TRBV19 and J is TRBJ2-4, with D unclear. Germline CDR1 is LNHDA and CDR2 is SQIVND (reference sequence). The V gene lost 5 bases and the J gene lost 8 bases, with 7 bases spanning the gap. The CDR3 is 11 residues long. CDR3 sequence: CASSGRDIQYF. In nucleotides, the CDR3 is TGTGCCAGTAGTGGTCGGGACATTCAGTACTTC.

The chain links TRBV28 to TRBJ2-3, with 11 nucleotides matching TRBD2. The length of the CDR3 is 17 residues. Germline lookup yields CDR1 MDHEN and CDR2 SYDVKM. After removal of 6 bases from V and 3 bases from J, the junction contained 11 bases not matched to a gene. The CDR3 reads CASRPNLAGGKTDTQYF. The CDR3 nucleotides read TGTGCCAGCAGGCCTAATCTAGCGGGAGGAAAAACAGATACGCAGTATTTT.

V gene TRBV19 combines with J gene TRBJ2-1; TRBD2 agrees at 13 bases. The CDR3 length is 15 residues. Germline V gene sequence: CDR1 LNHDA, CDR2 SQIVND (reference sequence). V was pared by 5 bases and J by 9 bases, with 7 bases of the junction left unmatched. The CDR3 loop is CASSFGLAGVSEQFF. In DNA, the CDR3 is TGTGCCAGTAGTTTTGGACTAGCGGGAGTTAGTGAGCAGTTCTTC.

The J gene is TRBJ2-3, the V gene TRBV28, with 9 bases that match TRBD1. With 7 bases clipped from V and 3 bases from J, the junction kept 5 bases outside the gene matches. CDR3 length equals 14 residues. Germline CDR1 MDHEN, CDR2 SYDVKM. In DNA form, the CDR3 reads TGTGCCAGCAAGACAGGGGGACCTACAGATACGCAGTATTTT. Encoded protein: CASKTGGPTDTQYF.

The gene calls are TRBV18 and TRBJ1-5, with 7 bases that match TRBD1. Germline-derived CDR1 and CDR2 are KGHSH and LQKENI. The CDR3 length is 14 residues. Germline trimming cut 8 bases from V and 5 bases from J; bases unmatched to any gene: 9. As DNA, the CDR3 is TGTGCCAGCGCGACAGGGTCCTCCCATCAGCCCCAGCATTTT. Translated: CASATGSSHQPQHF.

The J gene is TRBJ1-5, the V gene TRBV25-1; D ambiguous. There are 15 residues in the CDR3. The germline gives CDR1 MGHDK, CDR2 SYGVNS. Trimming left V 3 bases short and J 2 bases short, with 11 bases between. The DNA for the CDR3 is TGTGCCAGCAGTGACGGAGGGCGGGGCAATCAGCCCCAGCATTTT. It encodes CASSDGGRGNQPQHF.

The V gene is TRBV6-6, the J gene TRBJ2-3, with 11 bases fitting TRBD2. The CDR3 runs 15 residues. V trimming: 7 bases; J trimming: 3 bases; junction bases outside the gene matches: 6. Germline CDR1 and CDR2: MNHNY and SVGAGI (reference sequence). CDR3 loop: CASTDSGRGTDTQYF. In nucleotides, the CDR3 is TGTGCCAGCACCGATAGCGGGAGGGGGACAGATACGCAGTATTTT.

The V and J genes are TRBV7-9 and TRBJ2-7; 8 bases are a match to TRBD2. Germline V CDR1 and CDR2: SEHNR, FQNEAQ (reference sequence). Trimming took 8 bases from V and 1 from J; bases not matched to a gene: 13. CDR3 length equals 16 residues. In nucleotides, the CDR3 is TGTGCCAGCTCGGGGGGTAGCGGGGCAAGATCCTACGAGCAGTACTTC. Translation: CASSGGSGARSYEQYF.

This sequence joins TRBV30 and TRBJ2-5, with 7 bases lining up with TRBD2. After removal of 0 bases from V and 6 bases from J, the junction contained 13 bases not matched to a gene. Germline lookup yields CDR1 GTSNPN and CDR2 SVGIG (reference sequence). CDR3 size: 16 residues. The CDR3 DNA reads TGTGCCTGGAGTGTACTAAGTTCCGGCGGGAGTCAGACCCAGTACTTC. Translated, it gives CAWSVLSSGGSQTQYF.

The V and J genes are TRBV30 and TRBJ2-1; D may be TRBD1 or TRBD2 (5 bases each). Germline CDR1 GTSNPN, CDR2 SVGIG (reference sequence). The ends were cut back, 5 bases at V and 7 bases at J, with 12 bases in the middle. The CDR3 loop spans 12 amino acids. The CDR3 region has the DNA TGTGCCTGGGGCAGGGAGACGAATGAGCAGTTCTTC. Encoded protein: CAWGRETNEQFF.

The CDR3 loop is CASSRADSGRATDTQYF. The CDR3 bases are TGTGCCAGCAGCCGAGCGGATAGCGGGAGGGCCACAGATACGCAGTATTTT. The chain links TRBV7-9 to TRBJ2-3; TRBD2 matches at 11 bases. The CDR3 covers 17 residues. Germline V gene sequence: CDR1 SEHNR, CDR2 FQNEAQ (reference sequence). After removal of 5 bases from V and 2 bases from J, the junction contained 9 bases not matched to a gene. The complete variable domain, with remaining parts taken from reference TRBV7-9 and TRBJ2-3, reads DTGVSQNPRHKITKRGQNVTFRCDPISEHNRLYWYRQTLGQGPEFLTYFQNEAQLEKSRLLSDRFSAERPKGSFSTLEIQRTEQGDSAMYLCASSRADSGRATDTQYFGPGTRLTVL.

The CDR3, as DNA: TGCGCCAGCAGCTTGGGTGGCAGGGGGCCCAATACGCAGTATTTT. Amino acid sequence: CASSLGGRGPNTQYF. The chain uses TRBV5-1 and TRBJ2-3, with 8 bases that match TRBD1. This CDR3 has 15 residues. Losses at the gene ends were 0 bases for V and 7 bases for J; bases not matched to a gene: 7. CDR1 and CDR2 from the germline V gene are SGHRS and YFSETQ.

This sequence joins TRBV11-2 and TRBJ1-2; D is possibly TRBD1 (5 bases). Germline V gives CDR1 SGHAT, CDR2 FQNNGV. The CDR3 covers 17 residues. With 0 bases removed from V and 7 bases from J, the gap between germline ends came to 21 bases. CDR3: CASSLDFLTGAAFGYTF. The CDR3 DNA reads TGTGCCAGCAGCTTAGACTTTCTTACCGGGGCCGCGTTTGGCTACACCTTC.

This rearrangement joins TRBV6-4 to TRBJ1-2, with D possibly TRBD1 on 6 matching bases. Germline CDR1 reads MRHNA; CDR2 reads SNTAGT. The CDR3 totals 14 residues. Between the trimmed V and J ends, which lost 4 bases and 3 bases, there was a span of 12 bases. In DNA form, the CDR3 reads TGTGCCAGCAGTGTTGGAGGGGGTTACTATGGCTACACCTTC. Protein sequence: CASSVGGGYYGYTF.

This clone was seen only a few times. CDR3 bases: TGTGCCAGCAGCCGGCCGGGACAGCAGGTGGCTTTCTTT. It translates to CASSRPGQQVAFF. The rearrangement links TRBV7-3 to TRBJ1-1; 7 bases are a match to TRBD1. This CDR3 is 13 amino acids long. V was clipped by 5 bases and J by 11 bases; unmatched bases: 11. Germline-derived CDR1 and CDR2 are SGHTA and FQGTGA.

The chain joins TRBV9 to TRBJ2-7; D may be TRBD1 (6 bases). This CDR3 is built from 12 residues. CDR1 and CDR2 from the germline V gene are SGDLS and YYNGEE. V was clipped by 4 bases and J by 4 bases, with 9 bases between them. CDR3: CASSQGGYEQYF. The CDR3 DNA follows: TGTGCCAGCAGCCAAGGGGGATACGAGCAGTACTTC. Together with reference TRBV9 and TRBJ2-7, the CDR3 gives the full variable domain: DSGVTQTPKHLITATGQRVTLRCSPRSGDLSVYWYQQSLDQGLQFLIQYYNGEERAKGNILERFSAQQFPDLHSELNLSSLELGDSALYFCASSQGGYEQYFGPGTRLTVT.

This chain joins TRBV28 and TRBJ1-5; a possible D gene is TRBD1 (5 bases). The CDR3 runs 14 residues. The germline V gene has CDR1 MDHEN and CDR2 SYDVKM. Trimming stripped 8 bases from V and 7 bases from J, with 18 bases between. CDR3 in amino acids: CASLAGGAGQPQHF. CDR3 bases: TGTGCCAGCCTCGCAGGTGGGGCAGGCCAGCCCCAGCATTTT.

J is TRBJ2-7 and V is TRBV7-2; 8 bases fit TRBD2. Germline trimming cut 0 bases from V and 3 bases from J; bases unmatched to any gene: 1. The CDR3 contains 14 residues. The germline V gene has CDR1 SGHTA and CDR2 FQGNSA. CDR3 protein: CASSLARGDYEQYF. Written as DNA, the CDR3 is TGTGCCAGCAGCTTAGCGCGGGGGGACTACGAGCAGTACTTC.

The J gene is TRBJ1-5, the V gene TRBV2; tentatively, D is TRBD1 (5 bases). CDR3 length: 13 residues. Germline values: CDR1 SNHLY, CDR2 FYNNEI. V was clipped by 5 bases and J by 6 bases, with 11 bases between them. The CDR3 sequence is CASSSGAPQPQHF. The CDR3 DNA sequence: TGTGCCAGCAGTAGCGGGGCCCCTCAGCCCCAGCATTTT.

The chain is built from TRBV7-9 and TRBJ2-5, with D unresolved. Germline V gene lookup returns CDR1 SEHNR and CDR2 FQNEAQ (reference sequence). The CDR3 is 14 amino acids. Trimming pared 2 bases from V and 3 bases from J, leaving 10 bases between. The CDR3 sequence: CASSLPVKKETQYF. As DNA, the CDR3 is TGTGCCAGCAGCTTACCCGTCAAGAAAGAGACCCAGTACTTC.

The chain has TRBV28 and TRBJ2-7; no clear D. V was cut by 5 bases and J by 2 bases, with 13 bases left in between. CDR1 and CDR2 from the germline V gene are MDHEN and SYDVKM. The CDR3 is 14 residues long. The DNA of the CDR3 is TGTGCCAGCAGTACCGCCGGCGCAGCCTACGAGCAGTACTTC. It is translated as CASSTAGAAYEQYF.

Of note for this clone: Other nucleotide sequences from this sample produce the same CDR3. This sequence joins TRBV5-6 and TRBJ2-2; no clear D. V lost 4 bases to trimming and J lost 4 bases, with 5 bases between them. Germline lookup yields CDR1 SGHDT and CDR2 YYEEEE. The CDR3 sequence is 12 residues long. CDR3 bases: TGTGCCAGCAGCCTCTTCACCGGGGAGCTGTTTTTT. As protein: CASSLFTGELFF.

The V and J genes are TRBV18 and TRBJ1-1; D gene unclear. Trimming shortened V by 6 bases and J by 1 base, and 12 bases separated the two germline ends. From germline, CDR1 is KGHSH and CDR2 LQKENI. This CDR3 has 14 residues. The CDR3 is CASSPVEGNTEAFF. As DNA, the CDR3 is TGTGCCAGCTCCCCCGTCGAGGGGAACACTGAAGCTTTCTTT.